The clone carrying this T cell receptor beta chain was seen only a few times. The antigen is undetermined. The record originates from a study of cytomegalovirus exposure and HLA in healthy donors. General study results and limits: One variant, a missense change in DCLRE1C, was linked in a later analysis to TCR beta V- and J-gene trimming.

The study ran its PCR with 60 Vbeta and 13 Jbeta primers. Repertoires were generated with immunoSEQ multiplex PCR, while TCRdb's copy carries only in-frame clones and drops some. The sample includes over 120,000 clones, roughly 80% of them seen just once. The CDR3 runs 18 residues. Germline CDR1 is MDHEN and CDR2 is SYDVKM. Unmatched junction bases numbered 13, after V lost 4 bases and J lost 0 bases. The sample consisted of PBMCs. This receptor was taken from a man aged 40-55 years in good health and CMV-seronegative. The V and J genes are TRBV28 and TRBJ2-3, with TRBD1 matching 7 bases. CDR3 sequence: CASSSRTGLGMSTDTQYF. Here the CDR3 DNA reads TGTGCCAGCAGTTCAAGGACAGGTCTTGGGATGAGCACAGATACGCAGTATTTT.